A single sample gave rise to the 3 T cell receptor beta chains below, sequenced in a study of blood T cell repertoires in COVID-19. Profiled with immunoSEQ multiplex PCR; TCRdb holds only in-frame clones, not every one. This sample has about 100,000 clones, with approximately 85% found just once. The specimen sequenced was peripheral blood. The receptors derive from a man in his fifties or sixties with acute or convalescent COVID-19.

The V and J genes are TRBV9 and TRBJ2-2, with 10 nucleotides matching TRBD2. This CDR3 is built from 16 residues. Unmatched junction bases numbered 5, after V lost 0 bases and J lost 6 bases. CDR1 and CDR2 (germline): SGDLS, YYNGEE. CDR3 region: CASSVVPGLASGELFF. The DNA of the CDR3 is TGTGCCAGCAGCGTAGTTCCGGGACTAGCGTCCGGGGAGCTGTTTTTT.

This CDR3 reads CASSMGLAGVSYNEQFF. For the CDR3, the DNA is TGTGCCAGTAGTATGGGACTAGCGGGAGTGTCCTACAATGAGCAGTTCTTC. The rearrangement joins TRBV19 to TRBJ2-1, with 14 bases aligning to TRBD2. From germline, CDR1 is LNHDA and CDR2 SQIVND (reference sequence). J lost 1 base, V lost 3 bases, and 2 bases had no gene match. The CDR3 totals 17 residues.

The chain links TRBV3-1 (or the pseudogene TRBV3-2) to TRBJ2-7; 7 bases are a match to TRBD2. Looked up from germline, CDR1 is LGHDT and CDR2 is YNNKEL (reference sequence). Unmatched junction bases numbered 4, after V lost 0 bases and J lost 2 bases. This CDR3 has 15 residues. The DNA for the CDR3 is TGTGCCAGCAGCCAAGACCTAGCGGAAGCCTACGAGCAGTACTTC. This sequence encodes CASSQDLAEAYEQYF.